The entry below describes one TCR beta chain. With 7 bases clipped from V and 4 bases from J, the junction kept 7 bases outside the gene matches. The germline CDR1 and CDR2 sequences are MNHEY and SVGAGI. The CDR3 spans 14 residues. Everyone who took part was roughly 18 to 90 years old, and they came from 24 US areas. Up to 2 weeks before entering the study, exposed participants had met a COVID-19 case. Per the original methods: By means of reference gene primer amplification, nucleated cell counts were estimated. Repertoires were generated with immunoSEQ multiplex PCR, while TCRdb's copy carries only in-frame clones and drops some. D and trimming were read from the DNA, whereas the V and J calls and clone size are those reported in that table. Of approximately 140,000 clones in the sample, over 80% were seen once. This sample was taken from a study of blood T cell repertoires in COVID-19.

The J gene is TRBJ2-1, the V gene TRBV6-5; TRBD2 matches 7 bases. The TCR comes from a woman aged 45 to 65 who had been exposed to COVID-19. Sequences were obtained from PBMCs or T cells enriched from blood (not recorded which). The CDR3 protein is CASMGRGQYNEQFF. The CDR3 DNA reads as TGTGCCAGCATGGGGAGGGGCCAATACAATGAGCAGTTCTTC.